This T cell receptor (beta chain) stems from a study of blood T cell repertoires in COVID-19 (dated by TCRdb to between 2020 and 2021). Background on the whole study: The collaborator samples originated in the United States, Italy and Spain and spanned the acute and convalescent phases of COVID-19. The material from the prospective study consisted of cDNA or gDNA derived from T cells, B-cell-depleted T cells, or PBMCs. Subjects who had been exposed to COVID-19, were actively infected with it, or had recovered from it provided the deeply sampled blood TCRbeta repertoires that made up the dataset. A freely available public database, intended as a resource for researchers studying the immune response to SARS-CoV-2, is where the repertoires were released. Samples were obtained from the ongoing ImmuneRACE study (first 160 participants) and from 1,254 subjects provided by 6 global collaborators. A de-identified subject ID, COVID-19 status, age in years and sex were almost always included in the sample metadata. HLA class I and class II types, where available, came from metadata supplied by the sample provider rather than from assay-based typing.

As for this clone: What antigen it recognizes has not been identified. The input lacks base qualities; no much larger clone sits a single base away.

Participants in the prospective study were enrolled through a virtual design, were aged roughly 18 to 100 years, and lived in 24 United States geographic areas. To assign participants to cohorts, the prospective study relied on clinical history that participants themselves reported in a screening survey and a study questionnaire. Recovered participants in ImmuneRACE Cohort 3 were defined as having two consecutive negative NP/OP PCR tests, clearance from a healthcare professional, or resolution of symptoms. In the prospective study, whole blood, serum and a nasopharyngeal or oropharyngeal swab were collected from each participant by mobile phlebotomists. Over a roughly 2-month period, participants in the prospective study had the option of providing additional blood draws and questionnaires. Before DNA extraction, blood samples from the prospective study were shipped at room temperature or frozen.

The study at large found these results: The amount of clinical and demographic metadata varied by source and participant and was provided uncurated.

CDR1 is given as MNHEY and CDR2 as SVGEGT, both from the germline V gene. Inclusive of the bounding cysteine and phenylalanine, the CDR3 is 16 residues long. The sequence is cut down to CDR3 DNA, 48 bases in frame from base 1. V is trimmed back by 3 bases and J by 3 bases, and the junction contains 5 bases that no gene match accounts for. TCRbeta CDR3 regions were amplified from genomic DNA by means of the immunoSEQ Assay, a bias-controlled multiplex PCR. Per the authors' processing: The number of nucleated cells in each sample was estimated from the amplification of reference gene primers within the assay. To quantify the absolute abundance of each unique TCRbeta CDR3 rearrangement, sequence reads were collapsed and filtered. For each sample, productive Simpson clonality was calculated by taking the square root of Simpson's diversity index across productive rearrangements. What TCRdb holds here is the immuneACCESS table cut down to in-frame rearrangements. Part of the clones is not present; checked against another copy, under half of the missing clones reflect an unresolved V gene, and the others are unexplained. That table gives V, J and clone size, and the DNA gave D and trimming. Across this sample there are a few hundred thousand clones, with 88% seen only once. 1.2% of the sample belongs to the ten largest clones.

The chain employs TRBV6-2 or TRBV6-3 and TRBJ2-5, with 12 junctional bases fitting TRBD2. Sequencing input: PBMCs or T cells enriched from blood (not recorded which). The TCR originated in a young woman who had recovered from COVID-19. The DNA is TGTGCCAGCAGTTATGGGAGACTAGCGGGAGAAGAGACCCAGTACTTC. Translation gives CASSYGRLAGEETQYF.